The T cell receptor (beta chain) described here comes from a study of T cell responses to AZD1222 COVID-19 vaccine. Broader study findings: Spike-specific TCRs gained breadth and depth after people received two AZD1222 doses.

Points on this clone: The antigen is unknown.

Clones were sequenced by immunoSEQ multiplex PCR, and TCRdb holds only the in-frame ones, with some missing. The sample carries about 200,000 clones, 90% to 95% recorded once. The CDR3 is 15 amino acids. V lost 3 bases and J lost 0, with 11 bases in between. The germline V gene encodes CDR1 LNHNV and CDR2 YYDKDF (reference sequence). This chain joins TRBV15 and TRBJ1-2; D is unresolved. Sequenced material: peripheral blood, taken on day 0 of MenACWY control vaccination. The sequence came from an adult in good health. This chain's CDR3 is CATSSGRVANYGYTF. The CDR3 DNA is TGTGCCACCAGCAGCGGACGGGTAGCTAACTATGGCTACACCTTC. Full variable domain (remainder filled in from reference TRBV15 and TRBJ1-2): DAMVIQNPRYQVTQFGKPVTLSCSQTLNHNVMYWYQQKSSQAPKLLFHYYDKDFNNEADTPDNFQSRRPNTSFCFLDIRSPGLGDTAMYLCATSSGRVANYGYTFGSGTRLTVV.